The 14 T cell receptor beta chains below come from one sample, sequenced in a study of neurological immune-mediated disorders. TCRdb processed the 5' RACE reads anew with MiXCR; each CDR3 protein has one entry. The table includes tens of thousands of distinct CDR3 sequences, roughly 15% detected once. Sequences were obtained from PBMCs. The receptors here all came from a woman aged 40-49 years in good health.

The V call is TRBV18, the J call TRBJ1-6; 7 bases agree with TRBD1. Germline V gene data show CDR1 as KGHSH and CDR2 as LQKENI. The CDR3 covers 16 residues. V was clipped by 4 bases and J by 7 bases; unmatched bases: 10. CDR3 nucleotide sequence: TGTGCCAGCTCACGAGAAACAGGGGTCGGGAATTCACCCCTCCACTTT. Protein product: CASSRETGVGNSPLHF.

Many counts were recorded for this clonotype. The chain's CDR3 is CASSHRTGGWWETQYF. The CDR3 coding sequence is TGTGCCAGCAGTCATAGGACAGGGGGCTGGTGGGAGACCCAGTACTTC. The chain links TRBV6-5 to TRBJ2-5; 11 bases match TRBD1. V lost 5 bases and J lost 5; bases outside the gene matches: 10. The CDR3 is made up of 16 amino acids. Germline CDR1 and CDR2: MNHEY and SVGAGI.

This clonotype was observed many times. The chain joins TRBV7-2 to TRBJ2-7; 7 nucleotides match TRBD2. This CDR3 contains 13 residues. Germline V gene sequence: CDR1 SGHTA, CDR2 FQGNSA. The V gene end was trimmed by 3 bases and the J gene end by 6 bases; junction bases not matched to a gene: 5. CDR3 DNA: TGTGCCAGCAGCTTCCGACTAGCTAGCGAGCAGTACTTC. Protein: CASSFRLASEQYF.

This clonotype was counted at least ten times. This rearrangement joins TRBV20-1 to TRBJ2-1; TRBD2 aligns across 14 bases. With V trimmed by 0 bases and J by 9 bases, 4 bases remained unmatched. Germline CDR1 and CDR2: DFQATT and SNEGSKA (reference sequence). The CDR3 totals 15 residues. CDR3 region: CSARETSGGASEQFF. The CDR3 DNA sequence: TGCAGTGCTAGAGAGACTAGCGGGGGGGCAAGTGAGCAGTTCTTC.

This clonotype has at least ten counts. The V gene is TRBV5-5, the J gene TRBJ2-7; 9 bases fit TRBD1. Per germline, CDR1 SGHKS and CDR2 YYEKEE (reference sequence). The CDR3 extends over 13 amino acids. The trim removed 4 bases at V and 7 bases at J, leaving 6 bases unmatched. The CDR3 coding sequence is TGTGCCAGCAGCCAACAGGGGGCCAGGGAGCAGTACTTC. Amino acid sequence: CASSQQGAREQYF.

With respect to this clonotype: A read error may explain this, as a much larger clone is one base away. In this CDR3 the conserved last residue, phenylalanine or tryptophan, is missing, so a read error is likely. No DNA is shown, since the ends of the CDR3 on it are uncertain; the CDR3 is the one TCRdb lists. This chain links TRBV28 with TRBJ1-1; the tabulated D call, TRBD1, remains unverified against the DNA. Per the germline V gene, CDR1 is MDHEN and CDR2 is SYDVKM. The CDR3 contains 14 residues when both ends are counted. The CDR3 here is CARSLGTGGKGSWT.

V is TRBV20-1 and J is TRBJ2-3; a possible D gene is TRBD1 (6 bases). CDR1 and CDR2 from the germline V gene are DFQATT and SNEGSKA (reference sequence). Trimming cost V 0 bases and J 0 bases, with 13 bases left between them. The CDR3 loop spans 16 amino acids. The chain's CDR3 is CSARDGRTVSTDTQYF. The CDR3 bases are TGCAGTGCTAGAGATGGTCGGACAGTTAGCACAGATACGCAGTATTTT.

The gene calls are TRBV6-1 and TRBJ1-1, with no clear D. Trimming took 4 bases from V and 2 from J, leaving 8 bases between them. This CDR3 is built from 13 residues. Germline assignment: CDR1 MNHNS and CDR2 SASEGT. This chain's CDR3 is CASSAEGNTEAFF. The DNA for the CDR3 is TGTGCCAGCAGTGCGGAGGGCAACACTGAAGCTTTCTTT.

J is TRBJ1-6 and V is TRBV7-2; D call uncertain. Between the trimmed V and J ends, which lost 5 bases and 0 bases, there was a span of 20 bases. The V gene's germline CDR1 is SGHTA and CDR2 FQGNSA. The length of the CDR3 is 19 residues. The CDR3 loop is CASSRSIRKATSYNSPLHF. In DNA form, the CDR3 reads TGTGCCAGCAGCCGGAGCATCAGGAAAGCTACCTCCTATAATTCACCCCTCCACTTT.

This clonotype was observed at least ten times. The genes are TRBV6-2 or TRBV6-3 and TRBJ2-5; D gene unclear. The germline gives CDR1 MNHEY, CDR2 SVGEGT. The ends were cut back, 0 bases at V and 0 bases at J, with 2 bases in the middle. This CDR3 has 13 amino acids. CDR3: CASSYSYQETQYF. The CDR3 region has the DNA TGTGCCAGCAGTTACTCGTACCAAGAGACCCAGTACTTC.

This clonotype was counted at least ten times. The chain is built from TRBV20-1 and TRBJ2-1, with a possible D match to TRBD1 (5 bases). Trimming left V 3 bases short and J 10 bases short, with 13 bases between. The CDR3 covers 12 residues. The germline CDR1 and CDR2 sequences are DFQATT and SNEGSKA (reference sequence). The DNA for the CDR3 is TGCAGTGCTAGCGGTGCAACAGGAGAGCAGTTCTTC. Translation: CSASGATGEQFF.

The chain is built from TRBV10-2 and TRBJ2-3; D may be TRBD1 or TRBD2 (5 bases each). CDR1 is WSHSY and CDR2 is SAAADI in the germline V gene. The V end lost 6 bases, the J end lost 1 base, and 17 bases lay between the germline ends. This CDR3 has 16 amino acids. The DNA of the CDR3 is TGCGCCAGCAGCCCGGGACCGCCTAGAGGCACAGATACGCAGTATTTT. Its translation: CASSPGPPRGTDTQYF.

About this clonotype itself: Since a much larger clone is just one base distant, this may be a read error. The chain carries TRBV7-3 and TRBJ1-6, with a tentative D call TRBD1 (5 bases). Germline CDR1 is SGHTA and CDR2 is FQGTGA. This CDR3 is 14 amino acids long. CDR3 coding DNA: TGTGCCAGCAGCTTAGTCCCTCAGGGTTCACCCCTCTACTTT. Its translation: CASSLVPQGSPLYF.

This clonotype was seen ten or more times. The V and J genes are TRBV4-2 and TRBJ2-7, with D possibly matching TRBD1 (6 bases). The CDR3 consists of 16 residues. V was pared by 0 bases and J by 0 bases, with 12 bases between. Germline CDR1 is LGHNA and CDR2 is YNFKEQ. In DNA, the CDR3 is TGTGCCAGCAGCCAAGAGTATAGGACAGCCTCCTACGAGCAGTACTTC. As protein: CASSQEYRTASYEQYF.